A selection of T cell receptor beta chains follows, all from one sample in a study of T cells expressing NK-cell markers. TCRdb re-analyzed the 5' RACE reads; it lists each CDR3 protein once, without DNA. The repertoire table contains about 150,000 distinct CDR3 sequences. Sequencing was carried out using blood T cells: a sorted CD56 or NKG2C T cell subset, CD4+ or CD8+ T cells, or bulk PBMC T cells (not recorded which). All receptors come from a woman in her forties or fifties in good health. Each CDR3 is given with its conserved first and last residue.

j_call: TRBJ2-1
v_call: TRBV7-9
cdr3_aa: CASSLGSSGSGNEQFF

j_call: TRBJ2-1
v_call: TRBV10-3
cdr3_aa: CAISSRGREEAYEQFF

j_call: TRBJ2-7
v_call: TRBV18
cdr3_aa: CASSPNRDEQYF

j_call: TRBJ1-1
v_call: TRBV29-1
cdr3_aa: CSVVTGAAEAFF

j_call: TRBJ2-1
v_call: TRBV29-1
cdr3_aa: CSVTLAGGYNEQFF

j_call: TRBJ2-7
v_call: TRBV10-3
cdr3_aa: CAIRPVTDYEQYF

j_call: TRBJ2-1
v_call: TRBV4-1
cdr3_aa: CASSQGTSGLSSYNEQFF

j_call: TRBJ2-7
v_call: TRBV20-1
cdr3_aa: CSARDGGTSGYEQYF

j_call: TRBJ2-2
v_call: TRBV12-5
cdr3_aa: CASGLWGVQRWTGELFF

j_call: TRBJ2-7
v_call: TRBV3-1
cdr3_aa: CASSQVGTPPDEQYF

j_call: TRBJ1-6
v_call: TRBV25-1
cdr3_aa: CASIGTERDSPLHF

j_call: TRBJ2-7
v_call: TRBV25-1
cdr3_aa: CASTPEGQGRVKQYF

j_call: TRBJ1-2
v_call: TRBV15
cdr3_aa: CATSAYRGDYGYTF

j_call: TRBJ2-5
v_call: TRBV4-1
cdr3_aa: CASSQQLATTRETQYF

j_call: TRBJ2-7
v_call: TRBV7-9
cdr3_aa: CASSQGRVASYEQYF

j_call: TRBJ2-1
v_call: TRBV10-2
cdr3_aa: CASSESPGLAGLYNEQFF

j_call: TRBJ2-2
v_call: TRBV28
cdr3_aa: CASRPVDMNTGELFF

j_call: TRBJ2-3
v_call: TRBV7-9
cdr3_aa: CASSGRQGLIDTQYF

j_call: TRBJ2-1
v_call: TRBV19
cdr3_aa: CASQGLDYNEQFF

j_call: TRBJ2-1
v_call: TRBV20-1
cdr3_aa: CSARDHLAGEYYNEQFF

j_call: TRBJ2-1
v_call: TRBV15
cdr3_aa: CATSGGAEQFF